The 19 T cell receptor beta chains presented below share a single source sample, sequenced in a study of T cell responses to AZD1222 COVID-19 vaccine (dated by TCRdb to about 2021). The time point tag for this specimen amounts to: about 28 days (+/-7) after the second vaccine dose. Taken with the paper, the label for treatment or condition translates to: meningococcal conjugate vaccine given as trial control. Library construction relied on the immunoSEQ multiplex PCR assay. Here the immuneACCESS table is served through TCRdb, limited to in-frame sequences with V and J called. Missing clones are a known gap in these copies; in checked studies unresolved V genes cover under half, and the rest lacks a known reason. This sample comprises around 150,000 clones, around 90% of them detected only once. The ten largest make up 7.5% to 8% of the sample. The source was peripheral blood, collected 28 days after the second dose of the MenACWY control vaccine. The receptors were sampled from an adult who received the MenACWY meningococcal vaccine as a control.

The J gene is TRBJ2-1, the V gene TRBV12-3 or TRBV12-4; TRBD1 aligns across 7 bases. V dropped 8 bases and J dropped 3; count of bases not matched to a gene: 4. This CDR3 contains 13 residues. The CDR3 protein is CASRDRLYNEQFF. CDR3 coding DNA: TGTGCCAGCCGGGACAGACTCTACAATGAGCAGTTCTTC.

V is TRBV5-1 and J is TRBJ2-2; TRBD1 aligns across 7 bases. The CDR3 is 16 amino acids. The trim removed 5 bases at V and 3 bases at J, leaving 10 bases unmatched. The germline V gene encodes CDR1 SGHRS and CDR2 YFSETQ. The chain's CDR3 is CASSFTGVVDTGELFF. The CDR3 nucleotides read TGCGCCAGCAGTTTTACAGGGGTAGTAGACACCGGGGAGCTGTTTTTT.

In this sample, this clone turned up once. This chain links TRBV7-3 with TRBJ2-1; perhaps TRBD2 as D (6 bases). The germline V gene has CDR1 SGHTA and CDR2 FQGTGA. Trimming took 1 base from V and 10 from J, leaving 11 bases between them. The CDR3 runs 13 residues. Here the CDR3 reads CASSLREEGEQFF. In DNA form, the CDR3 reads TGTGCCAGCAGCTTAAGGGAGGAGGGCGAGCAGTTCTTC.

The chain links TRBV19 to TRBJ2-3; TRBD2 matches at 7 bases. Germline CDR1 and CDR2: LNHDA and SQIVND (reference sequence). The CDR3 contains 16 residues. The J segment lost 5 bases and the V segment lost 8 bases, leaving 16 bases of the junction unmatched. In DNA form, the CDR3 reads TGTGCCAGTCCCCCCCCAGGACTAGTAGGTATAGATACGCAGTATTTT. Encoded protein: CASPPPGLVGIDTQYF.

This chain links TRBV19 with TRBJ1-1; 8 positions agree with TRBD1. The germline V gene has CDR1 LNHDA and CDR2 SQIVND (reference sequence). Trimming at V came to 7 bases and at J to 10 bases, leaving 14 bases not matched to a gene. CDR3 length: 14 residues. Here the CDR3 DNA reads TGTGCCAGTACCATGGGGGCAGGGGGCGGCGGAGCTTTCTTT. It codes for CASTMGAGGGGAFF.

V gene TRBV9 combines with J gene TRBJ2-1, with a possible D match to TRBD1 (6 bases). Germline V CDR1 and CDR2: SGDLS, YYNGEE. V was pared by 4 bases and J by 0 bases, with 14 bases between. CDR3 length: 16 residues. CDR3: CASSPGQGSSYNEQFF. The CDR3 nucleotides are TGTGCCAGCAGCCCCGGCCAGGGGAGCTCCTACAATGAGCAGTTCTTC. The whole variable domain, filled in from reference TRBV9 and TRBJ2-1, reads DSGVTQTPKHLITATGQRVTLRCSPRSGDLSVYWYQQSLDQGLQFLIQYYNGEERAKGNILERFSAQQFPDLHSELNLSSLELGDSALYFCASSPGQGSSYNEQFFGPGTRLTVL.

The V gene is TRBV5-1, the J gene TRBJ2-1; D gene unclear. This CDR3 comprises 16 residues. V lost 0 bases and J lost 6, with 16 bases in between. Per germline, CDR1 SGHRS and CDR2 YFSETQ. The CDR3 sequence is CASSLDLGSKGNEQFF. The CDR3 DNA is TGCGCCAGCAGCTTGGACCTTGGATCTAAAGGCAATGAGCAGTTCTTC.

The chain couples TRBV6-4 to TRBJ2-7; TRBD1 matches 8 bases. The germline CDR1 and CDR2 sequences are MRHNA and SNTAGT. V was clipped by 7 bases and J by 3 bases; unmatched bases: 8. The CDR3 covers 14 residues. CDR3: CASTRPGQDYEQYF. In DNA, the CDR3 is TGTGCCAGCACCCGACCGGGACAGGACTACGAGCAGTACTTC.

This chain uses TRBV2 with TRBJ2-1, with a tentative D call TRBD1 (5 bases). This CDR3 is 15 amino acids long. Germline V lookup: CDR1 SNHLY, CDR2 FYNNEI. Trimming removed 7 bases at V and 0 bases at J, with 13 bases between. In DNA form, the CDR3 reads TGTGCCAGCACCTCAGGGTTCACCTCCTACAATGAGCAGTTCTTC. Translated, it gives CASTSGFTSYNEQFF.

This clone has more than one count but fewer than ten. The chain uses TRBV9 and TRBJ2-5; D uncertain. With 3 bases removed from V and 2 bases from J, the gap between germline ends came to 11 bases. Germline V gene lookup returns CDR1 SGDLS and CDR2 YYNGEE. This CDR3 comprises 14 residues. The CDR3 DNA follows: TGTGCCAGCAGCGGGAGTGGAACACAAGAGACCCAGTACTTC. It codes for CASSGSGTQETQYF.

J is TRBJ1-2 and V is TRBV18; a weak D match, TRBD1 (5 bases). Looked up from germline, CDR1 is KGHSH and CDR2 is LQKENI. The V end lost 3 bases, the J end lost 8 bases, and 16 bases lay between the germline ends. The CDR3 length is 14 residues. CDR3 sequence reads: CASSPTTGTRGYTF. CDR3 DNA: TGTGCCAGCTCACCTACGACCGGGACGAGGGGCTACACCTTC.

In its sample, this clone was seen a few times. The chain uses TRBV7-2 and TRBJ1-2; weak D call: TRBD1 (6 bases). V dropped 5 bases and J dropped 4 bases, with 17 bases sitting between them. The CDR3 totals 15 residues. The germline gives CDR1 SGHTA, CDR2 FQGNSA. This CDR3 is CASSPQLGQSYGYTF. For the CDR3, the DNA is TGTGCCAGCAGCCCCCAACTTGGACAGAGCTATGGCTACACCTTC.

The V and J genes are TRBV6-5 and TRBJ1-2; D is possibly TRBD1 (5 bases). V was shortened by 0 bases and J by 7 bases, with 12 bases between the two germline ends. In germline, CDR1 is MNHEY, CDR2 SVGAGI. CDR3 length equals 14 residues. Written as DNA, the CDR3 is TGTGCCAGCAGTTACTCTGGGGCGCGTGGTGGCTACACCTTC. Amino acids: CASSYSGARGGYTF.

The V gene is TRBV19, the J gene TRBJ2-1; TRBD1 agrees at 9 bases. The CDR3 covers 16 residues. The germline CDR1 and CDR2 sequences are LNHDA and SQIVND (reference sequence). The V and J ends lost 3 bases and 7 bases, in that order; junction bases with no gene match: 10. The CDR3 DNA is TGTGCCAGTAGTATTCCGGACAGGGGCGCGAAAAATGAGCAGTTCTTC. It encodes CASSIPDRGAKNEQFF.

This chain joins TRBV10-3 and TRBJ2-1; 14 bases line up with TRBD2. After removal of 4 bases from V and 8 bases from J, the junction contained 16 bases not matched to a gene. Germline V gives CDR1 ENHRY, CDR2 SYGVKD. This CDR3 contains 19 residues. The DNA of the CDR3 is TGTGCCATCAGTGCATCCCCGGGGCGAGGGACTAGCGGGAGCGATGAGCAGTTCTTC. Its translation: CAISASPGRGTSGSDEQFF.

The gene calls are TRBV18 and TRBJ2-4; 10 bases match TRBD2. V shed 3 bases and J 8 bases; nucleotides not matched to a gene: 4. Germline V gene lookup returns CDR1 KGHSH and CDR2 LQKENI. The CDR3 consists of 14 residues. The CDR3 DNA reads TGTGCCAGCTCACCCGAGACTAGCGGGTACATTCAGTACTTC. It specifies CASSPETSGYIQYF.

J is TRBJ2-1 and V is TRBV3-1 (or the pseudogene TRBV3-2), with TRBD1 matching 9 bases. CDR3 length: 15 amino acids. V was clipped by 4 bases and J by 8 bases; unmatched bases: 9. Germline loops: CDR1 LGHDT, CDR2 YNNKEL (reference sequence). The CDR3 DNA is TGTGCCAGCAGCCGACAGGGGGTTAGGGCGGATGAGCAGTTCTTC. Its translation is CASSRQGVRADEQFF.

V is TRBV28 and J is TRBJ1-1; 9 bases are a match to TRBD1. Germline CDR1 is MDHEN and CDR2 is SYDVKM. This CDR3 has 16 residues. V was clipped by 2 bases and J by 4 bases; unmatched bases: 8. Written as DNA, the CDR3 is TGTGCCAGCAGTTTAACCGGGACAGGGTATACCACTGAAGCTTTCTTT. Protein: CASSLTGTGYTTEAFF.

V and J are TRBV2 and TRBJ2-5, with TRBD1 matching 12 bases. The V segment lost 4 bases and the J segment 1 base; nucleotides outside the gene matches: 4. There are 16 residues in the CDR3. Germline V gene sequence: CDR1 SNHLY, CDR2 FYNNEI. This CDR3 reads CASSGAGQGAQETQYF. In nucleotides, the CDR3 is TGTGCCAGCAGTGGGGCGGGACAGGGGGCCCAAGAGACCCAGTACTTC.